These 28 T cell receptor beta chains came from one sample sequenced in a study of T-cell reconstitution after alpha-beta-depleted transplantation in children. It was with unique molecular identifiers that the TCRbeta library was prepared. TCRdb re-derived calls from the PCR reads in MiXCR, one entry per CDR3 protein. The sample records some 29,000 distinct CDR3 sequences, under 8% being singletons. This material consisted of PBMCs, mostly from graft donor cells, taken 180 days after TCRalphabeta/CD19-depleted stem cell transplant. All receptors derive from a male patient younger than 18 who had a stem cell transplant for acute myeloid leukemia, so the T cells may come from the graft donor.

This clonotype showed up many times. This chain connects TRBV19 to TRBJ1-2; the D gene is possibly TRBD1 (5 bases). CDR1 and CDR2 (germline): LNHDA, SQIVND (reference sequence). The CDR3 extends over 13 amino acids. V was clipped by 3 bases and J by 6 bases, with 11 bases between them. The chain's CDR3 is CASSITGPNGYTF. CDR3 nucleotide sequence: TGTGCCAGTAGTATTACAGGACCCAATGGCTACACCTTC.

The table lists this clonotype with many counts. The chain carries TRBV13 and TRBJ2-7; no reliable D call. The CDR3 contains 15 residues. V was pared by 2 bases and J by 0 bases, with 11 bases between. Germline V gene lookup returns CDR1 PRHDT and CDR2 FYEKMQ (reference sequence). CDR3 nucleotides: TGTGCCAGCAGCTTAAGGCGCCTGGGCTCCTACGAGCAGTACTTC. Translated: CASSLRRLGSYEQYF.

Ten or more counts support this clonotype. This chain joins TRBV4-3 and TRBJ1-4, with D unresolved. This CDR3 spans 18 amino acids. Germline V gene sequence: CDR1 LGHNA, CDR2 YSLEER. V lost 3 bases and J 1 base, leaving 18 bases between the germline ends. Written as DNA, the CDR3 is TGCGCCAGCAGCCAGGGCGCAGAGGGTACTCTAACTAATGAAAAACTGTTTTTT. This gives the protein CASSQGAEGTLTNEKLFF.

This clonotype was observed at least ten times. V gene TRBV30 combines with J gene TRBJ2-2; weak D call: TRBD2 (5 bases). CDR1 is GTSNPN, CDR2 SVGIG, per germline (reference sequence). V was cut by 5 bases and J by 0 bases, with 7 bases left in between. CDR3 length: 13 amino acids. The CDR3 sequence: CAWRLSNTGELFF. CDR3 in DNA: TGTGCCTGGCGACTATCGAACACCGGGGAGCTGTTTTTT.

The chain links TRBV4-2 to TRBJ1-1; D uncertain. Trimming took off 4 bases at V and 5 bases at J, with 17 bases between the two ends. Germline V CDR1 and CDR2: LGHNA, YNFKEQ. The CDR3 runs 15 residues. CDR3 sequence reads: CASSPRVRGVTEAFF. The DNA for the CDR3 is TGTGCCAGCAGCCCTAGGGTCCGGGGAGTGACTGAAGCTTTCTTT.

CDR3 amino acids: CAFCRLSGSGSRYNEQFF. CDR3 bases: TGTGCCTTCTGCCGACTCTCCGGGAGCGGTAGTAGGTACAATGAGCAGTTCTTC. The chain combines TRBV3-1 with TRBJ2-1; a weak D match, TRBD2 (6 bases). Germline values: CDR1 LGHDT, CDR2 YNNKEL (reference sequence). The CDR3 sequence is 18 residues long. V lost 11 bases to trimming and J lost 4 bases, with 30 bases between them.

This clonotype was picked up many times. This rearrangement joins TRBV10-3 to TRBJ1-3, with a tentative D call TRBD1 (5 bases). Germline assignment: CDR1 ENHRY and CDR2 SYGVKD. The V gene lost 7 bases and the J gene lost 6 bases, with 13 bases spanning the gap. There are 13 residues in the CDR3. The CDR3 DNA is TGTGCCATCAAATTAGGGACCGAAAACACCATATATTTT. The encoded protein is CAIKLGTENTIYF.

This clonotype has at least ten counts. This chain joins TRBV27 and TRBJ2-1; 12 nucleotides match TRBD2. CDR3 length: 17 residues. V lost 3 bases to trimming and J lost 9 bases; unmatched junction nucleotides: 12. Germline values: CDR1 MNHEY, CDR2 SMNVEV (reference sequence). As DNA, the CDR3 is TGTGCCAGCAGTTTTTATGAACTAGCGGGGGGATTGGGTGAGCAGTTCTTC. Its translation: CASSFYELAGGLGEQFF.

The sample holds many counts of this clonotype. The chain uses TRBV15 and TRBJ2-1; 12 bases fit TRBD2. The trim removed 1 base at V and 8 bases at J, leaving 6 bases unmatched. Germline CDR1 is LNHNV and CDR2 is YYDKDF (reference sequence). The CDR3 runs to 16 residues. In DNA form, the CDR3 reads TGTGCCACCAGCAGAGCGGGGACTAGCGGGTTCTATGAGCAGTTCTTC. The encoded protein is CATSRAGTSGFYEQFF. Together with reference TRBV15 and TRBJ2-1, the CDR3 gives the full variable domain: DAMVIQNPRYQVTQFGKPVTLSCSQTLNHNVMYWYQQKSSQAPKLLFHYYDKDFNNEADTPDNFQSRRPNTSFCFLDIRSPGLGDTAMYLCATSRAGTSGFYEQFFGPGTRLTVL.

This clonotype was detected ten times or more. This rearrangement joins TRBV4-3 to TRBJ1-5; unclear D gene. This CDR3 is 13 amino acids long. The V end was cut by 2 bases, the J end by 4 bases, with 6 bases between. Germline-derived CDR1 and CDR2 are LGHNA and YSLEER. In DNA, the CDR3 is TGCGCCAGCAGCCAATTCCGGAATCAGCCCCAGCATTTT. This encodes CASSQFRNQPQHF.

This clonotype was seen ten or more times. The J gene is TRBJ2-1, the V gene TRBV20-1, with a tentative D call TRBD2 (6 bases). The CDR3 is 16 amino acids. Trimming took 6 bases from V and 4 from J, leaving 22 bases between them. From germline, CDR1 is DFQATT and CDR2 SNEGSKA (reference sequence). CDR3 sequence: CSATNPSVGIYNEQFF. The CDR3 DNA is TGCAGTGCCACCAATCCTAGCGTGGGGATATACAATGAGCAGTTCTTC.

This clonotype showed up many times. This chain connects TRBV5-1 to TRBJ2-1, with 7 positions matching TRBD2. This CDR3 contains 15 residues. J was trimmed by 7 bases and V by 1 base; bases with no gene match: 8. Germline V gene data show CDR1 as SGHRS and CDR2 as YFSETQ. This CDR3 is CASSLPEAGKNEQFF. As DNA, the CDR3 is TGCGCCAGCAGCTTGCCGGAAGCGGGAAAAAATGAGCAGTTCTTC. The complete variable domain, with remaining parts taken from reference TRBV5-1 and TRBJ2-1, reads KAGVTQTPRYLIKTRGQQVTLSCSPISGHRSVSWYQQTPGQGLQFLFEYFSETQRNKGNFPGRFSGRQFSNSRSEMNVSTLELGDSALYLCASSLPEAGKNEQFFGPGTRLTVL.

This clonotype has at least ten counts. The genes are TRBV12-3 or TRBV12-4 and TRBJ2-1, with 13 positions matching TRBD2. J gave up 6 bases and V 1 base, and 9 bases lay outside the gene matches. The CDR3 totals 18 residues. The CDR3 DNA follows: TGTGCCAGCAGTTTAGAGTCCCCGGGACTAGCGGGAACCAATGAGCAGTTCTTC. Its protein product is CASSLESPGLAGTNEQFF.

This clonotype was seen repeatedly, ten times or more. The chain employs TRBV6-2 or TRBV6-3 and TRBJ1-5; 8 bases match TRBD1. V trimming: 6 bases; J trimming: 9 bases; junction bases outside the gene matches: 16. This CDR3 is built from 16 residues. Germline-derived CDR1 and CDR2 are MNHEY and SVGEGT. As DNA, the CDR3 is TGTGCCAGCAGGCTACAGGGGGAGCATATAGTATGGCCCCAGCATTTT. Amino acid sequence: CASRLQGEHIVWPQHF.

The table lists this clonotype with many counts. The chain employs TRBV7-2 and TRBJ2-2; D is tentatively TRBD1 or TRBD2 (5 bases each). The germline V gene has CDR1 SGHTA and CDR2 FQGNSA. The V and J ends lost 2 bases and 5 bases respectively, with 6 bases between them. The CDR3 loop spans 13 amino acids. The CDR3 DNA is TGTGCCAGCAGCTTATGGGGGACCGGGGAGCTGTTTTTT. Its translation: CASSLWGTGELFF.

This clonotype was picked up many times. The chain joins TRBV5-1 to TRBJ2-6; 7 bases are a match to TRBD1. The CDR3 runs to 21 residues. With 2 bases clipped from V and 1 base from J, the junction kept 18 bases outside the gene matches. The germline V gene encodes CDR1 SGHRS and CDR2 YFSETQ. CDR3 bases: TGCGCCAGCAGCTTCCGACAGGGATCTGGCCGCGCTTCTTCTGGGGCCAACGTCCTGACTTTC. This codes for CASSFRQGSGRASSGANVLTF.

This clonotype was seen ten or more times. V is TRBV20-1 and J is TRBJ1-4; 7 positions match TRBD1. V gave up 6 bases and J gave up 8 bases; unmatched junction bases: 9. This CDR3 comprises 13 residues. Germline-derived CDR1 and CDR2 are DFQATT and SNEGSKA (reference sequence). CDR3 nucleotides: TGCAGTGCCCTGGACAGGCTGGGGGAAAAACTGTTTTTT. This gives the protein CSALDRLGEKLFF.

V gene TRBV2 combines with J gene TRBJ2-1, with D perhaps matching TRBD2 (5 bases). This CDR3 is built from 8 residues. Germline V gene data show CDR1 as SNHLY and CDR2 as FYNNEI. CDR3 nucleotide sequence: TGTGTTCTCGAAGAGGGGTTCTTC. Translating gives CVLEEGFF.

This clonotype was recorded many times. The rearrangement links TRBV5-6 to TRBJ2-4, with 9 bases that match TRBD1. The germline V gene encodes CDR1 SGHDT and CDR2 YYEEEE. V was clipped by 1 base and J by 1 base; unmatched bases: 3. CDR3 length equals 16 residues. CDR3 bases: TGTGCCAGCAGCTTGACAGGGGGCCGCGCCAAAAACATTCAGTACTTC. It translates to CASSLTGGRAKNIQYF. The variable domain in full, with the rest retrieved from reference TRBV5-6 and TRBJ2-4, is DAGVTQSPTHLIKTRGQQVTLRCSPKSGHDTVSWYQQALGQGPQFIFQYYEEEERQRGNFPDRFSGHQFPNYSSELNVNALLLGDSALYLCASSLTGGRAKNIQYFGAGTRLSVL.

The V and J genes are TRBV6-5 and TRBJ2-5; D tentatively reads TRBD1 or TRBD2 (5 bases each). Germline-derived CDR1 and CDR2 are MNHEY and SVGAGI. CDR3 length: 17 amino acids. V lost 5 bases to trimming and J lost 0 bases, with 19 bases between them. CDR3 coding DNA: TGTGCCAGCAGTCCTCTCAAGGGGAGAGTGTACCAAGAGACCCAGTACTTC. This sequence encodes CASSPLKGRVYQETQYF.

This clonotype was counted ten times or more. The chain is built from TRBV9 and TRBJ2-1; TRBD2 matches at 9 bases. In germline, CDR1 is SGDLS, CDR2 YYNGEE. The trim removed 4 bases at V and 8 bases at J, leaving 10 bases unmatched. This CDR3 contains 15 residues. The CDR3 region has the DNA TGTGCCAGCAGCACACTAGCGGGCAGTGTTCATGAGCAGTTCTTC. Translated: CASSTLAGSVHEQFF.

This rearrangement joins TRBV5-1 to TRBJ2-2; TRBD1 is a possible D gene (5 bases). V was cut by 8 bases and J by 5 bases, with 19 bases left in between. Germline V gene data show CDR1 as SGHRS and CDR2 as YFSETQ. The CDR3 is 15 residues long. The CDR3 DNA reads TGCGCCAGGGTCCCCAGGGCTGTGCGAACCGGGGAGCTGTTTTTT. Amino acids: CARVPRAVRTGELFF.

The V and J genes are TRBV6-2 or TRBV6-3 and TRBJ2-1; the D is unclear. Germline CDR1 and CDR2: MNHEY and SVGEGT. Trimming cost V 7 bases and J 6 bases, with 13 bases left between them. This CDR3 is 13 amino acids long. The DNA of the CDR3 is TGTGCCAGCACCGATCCCCCGTTCAATGAGCAGTTCTTC. Residues: CASTDPPFNEQFF.

The sample holds many counts of this clonotype. The V and J genes are TRBV19 and TRBJ2-7; D is ambiguous. The CDR3 covers 14 residues. Germline V lookup: CDR1 LNHDA, CDR2 SQIVND (reference sequence). Between the trimmed V and J ends, which lost 5 bases and 6 bases, there was a span of 17 bases. The CDR3, as DNA: TGTGCCAGTAGTCCCCGTTTCGAATCCGGCGAGCAGTACGTC. Residues: CASSPRFESGEQYV.

This clonotype was found many times. This chain connects TRBV19 to TRBJ2-7; 7 nucleotides align to TRBD2. CDR1 and CDR2 from the germline V gene are LNHDA and SQIVND (reference sequence). The CDR3 loop spans 15 amino acids. V lost 4 bases to trimming and J lost 0 bases; unmatched junction nucleotides: 6. The CDR3 protein is CASSTLASSSYEQYF. DNA for the CDR3: TGTGCCAGTAGTACACTAGCGTCGAGCTCCTACGAGCAGTACTTC.

This clonotype was detected many times. The chain employs TRBV7-9 and TRBJ1-2; no firm D call. Trimming left V 8 bases short and J 4 bases short, with 17 bases between. This CDR3 has 14 residues. Germline loops: CDR1 SEHNR, CDR2 FQNEAQ (reference sequence). The CDR3 reads CASGTAGRFYGYTF. The CDR3 bases are TGTGCCAGCGGAACAGCCGGGAGGTTCTATGGCTACACCTTC.

At least ten counts were recorded for this clonotype. The chain couples TRBV4-2 to TRBJ1-5; D remains unclear. The CDR3 has 15 residues. V was shortened by 1 base and J by 0 bases, with 7 bases between the two germline ends. Germline V lookup: CDR1 LGHNA, CDR2 YNFKEQ. The CDR3 spells CASSQVQHSNQPQHF. CDR3 bases: TGTGCCAGCAGCCAAGTCCAACATAGCAATCAGCCCCAGCATTTT.

This clonotype has at least ten counts. V usage is TRBV29-1 and J usage is TRBJ2-3; 9 bases match TRBD1. The CDR3 loop spans 13 amino acids. Germline assignment: CDR1 SQVTM and CDR2 ANQGSEA. The V and J ends lost 5 bases and 1 base, in that order; junction bases with no gene match: 1. CDR3 residues: CSVYRGRTDTQYF. CDR3 DNA sequence: TGCAGCGTTTACAGGGGGCGCACAGATACGCAGTATTTT.